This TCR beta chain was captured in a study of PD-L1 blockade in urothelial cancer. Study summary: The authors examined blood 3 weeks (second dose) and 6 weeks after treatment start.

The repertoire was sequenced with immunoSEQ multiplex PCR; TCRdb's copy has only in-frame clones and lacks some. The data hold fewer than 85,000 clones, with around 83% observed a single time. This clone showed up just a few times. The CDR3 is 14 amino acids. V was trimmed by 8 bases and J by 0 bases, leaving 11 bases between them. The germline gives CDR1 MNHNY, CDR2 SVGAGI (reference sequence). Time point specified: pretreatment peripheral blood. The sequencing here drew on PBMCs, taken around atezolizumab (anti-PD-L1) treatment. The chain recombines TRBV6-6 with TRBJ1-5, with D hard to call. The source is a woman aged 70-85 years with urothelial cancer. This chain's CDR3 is CASWTDYSNQPQHF. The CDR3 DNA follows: TGTGCCAGCTGGACCGACTATAGCAATCAGCCCCAGCATTTT.